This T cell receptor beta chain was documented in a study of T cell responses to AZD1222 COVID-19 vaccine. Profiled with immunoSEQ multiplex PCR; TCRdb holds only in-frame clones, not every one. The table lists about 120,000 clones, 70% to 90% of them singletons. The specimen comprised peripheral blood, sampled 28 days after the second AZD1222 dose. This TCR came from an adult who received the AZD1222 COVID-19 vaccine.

The CDR3 loop is CASSVGPQGTYEQYF. Here the CDR3 DNA reads TGTGCCAGCAGCGTGGGACCACAGGGTACCTACGAGCAGTACTTC. The gene calls are TRBV9 and TRBJ2-7; D perhaps matches TRBD1 (6 bases). CDR1 is SGDLS and CDR2 is YYNGEE in the germline V gene. CDR3 length: 15 residues. The germline V and J ends were trimmed by 2 bases and 2 bases, with 14 bases remaining between them.